Given below is one T cell receptor (beta chain) in context. Its target is not known. This sample is drawn from a study of T cell responses to AZD1222 COVID-19 vaccine. Measured with immunoSEQ multiplex PCR; TCRdb has only the in-frame clones, and not every one. The data hold fewer than 90,000 clones, with around nine tenths observed a single time. Regarding the study as a whole: Clonal diversity was possibly underestimated, and white British individuals and females predominated among donors. Vaccination with two AZD1222 doses was followed by a rise in Spike-specific TCR breadth and depth. The study reported that nearly half of spike-specific TCRs target unmutated variant regions. CD4 TCRs linked to vaccination spanned spike, dominating at 160-218 and 743-854.

CDR1 and CDR2 (germline): MNHEY, SVGAGI. CDR3 length: 14 amino acids. Between the trimmed V and J ends, which lost 6 bases and 0 bases, there was a span of 9 bases. This receptor was taken from an adult who received the AZD1222 COVID-19 vaccine. This chain uses TRBV6-5 with TRBJ1-3; D ambiguous. The sequenced sample was peripheral blood, obtained 28 days after the second AZD1222 dose. DNA of the CDR3: TGTGCCAGCAGCCCCGGGGACTCTGGAAACACCATATATTTT. Its translation: CASSPGDSGNTIYF.